This T cell receptor beta chain was sequenced in a study of naive and memory T cell subsets. This CDR3 contains 13 residues. V shed 5 bases and J shed 3 bases, with 10 bases lying between them. Germline V gene sequence: CDR1 LGHNT, CDR2 FRNRAP. Two oligonucleotides, mixed equimolar, formed the beta constant-region primer covering TRBC1 and TRBC2. Ligated cDNA was amplified by four rounds of PCR with nested alpha and beta constant-region primers and SP2. TCRdb re-called the UMI-ligation and nested PCR reads with MiXCR, one entry per CDR3 protein. The table lists 100,000 to 150,000 distinct CDR3 sequences, approximately 37% of them singletons.

The chain links TRBV12-5 to TRBJ1-1; the D is unclear. The sequencing input was central memory CD4+ T cells from blood. The source of this sequence is a human donor in good health. The CDR3 bases are TGTGCTAGTGGTGTAGAACACTACACTGAAGCTTTCTTT. It specifies CASGVEHYTEAFF.